The next 3 T cell receptor beta chains were all read from a single sample in a study of blood T cell repertoires in COVID-19. TCRdb's copy holds only in-frame clones and misses some; the assay was immunoSEQ multiplex PCR. The sample holds 150,000 or so clones, about 79% seen once. The sequenced material came from peripheral blood. These receptors were taken from a woman in her forties or fifties with acute or convalescent COVID-19.

This rearrangement joins TRBV9 to TRBJ1-4; possibly TRBD1 for D (5 bases). The CDR3 contains 17 residues. Looked up from germline, CDR1 is SGDLS and CDR2 is YYNGEE. V was pared by 0 bases and J by 0 bases, with 12 bases between. CDR3 amino acids: CASSVGDFRATNEKLFF. The CDR3 bases are TGTGCCAGCAGCGTAGGGGACTTTAGAGCAACTAATGAAAAACTGTTTTTT.

A remark on this clone: At one of its ends the junction is not consistent with the germline gene, which may arise from a read error. The chain combines TRBV7-9 with TRBJ2-3; 12 nucleotides agree with TRBD2. Germline CDR1 and CDR2: SEHNR and FQNEAQ (reference sequence). CDR3 length equals 12 residues. The CDR3 nucleotides read TGTGCCAGCAGCCCTCGACTAGCGGGAGTGATTTTT. Protein product: CASSPRLAGVIF.

The CDR3 sequence: CASNTGTGTDTQYF. The CDR3 bases are TGTGCCAGCAACACCGGGACAGGGACAGATACGCAGTATTTT. The gene calls are TRBV27 and TRBJ2-3, with TRBD1 matching over 9 bases. Germline lookup yields CDR1 MNHEY and CDR2 SMNVEV (reference sequence). The CDR3 length is 14 residues. The junction had 5 bases not matched to a gene; V was cut back by 7 bases and J by 3 bases.